This entry lists 32 T cell receptor beta chains sequenced from one sample in a study of CD8 T cells in ankylosing spondylitis. Study-wide findings and caveats: There was a TCR beta motif, made of fewer than 10 highly homologous variants, that appeared characteristic of ankylosing spondylitis blood.

TCRdb processed the 5' RACE reads anew with MiXCR; each CDR3 protein has one entry. The sample holds hundreds of thousands of distinct CDR3 sequences; approximately 10% are singletons and the top ten take less than 0.65%. These receptors' targets are unknown. Source material: blood, either unsorted or a sorted T cell fraction (not recorded which). The receptor set was obtained from a male donor with ankylosing spondylitis.

The rearrangement joins TRBV20-1 to TRBJ2-5; 10 positions match TRBD1. V lost 6 bases, J lost 5 bases, and 9 bases stayed unmatched. The length of the CDR3 is 14 residues. CDR1 is DFQATT, CDR2 SNEGSKA, per germline (reference sequence). CDR3 sequence: CSAPFRDRGETQYF. In DNA, the CDR3 is TGCAGTGCACCCTTCCGGGACAGGGGTGAGACCCAGTACTTC.

In its sample, this clonotype was seen a few times. The chain links TRBV7-2 to TRBJ2-1; D might be TRBD2 (7 bases). This CDR3 region has 16 residues. From germline, CDR1 is SGHTA and CDR2 FQGNSA. With 5 bases removed from V and 4 bases from J, the gap between germline ends came to 18 bases. The CDR3: CASSPQRGGSYNEQFF. The CDR3 region has the DNA TGTGCCAGCAGCCCTCAGAGGGGGGGCAGTTACAATGAGCAGTTCTTC. The variable domain in full, completed from reference TRBV7-2 and TRBJ2-1, reads GAGVSQSPSNKVTEKGKDVELRCDPISGHTALYWYRQSLGQGLEFLIYFQGNSAPDKSGLPSDRFSAERTGGSVSTLTIQRTQQEDSAVYLCASSPQRGGSYNEQFFGPGTRLTVL.

This clonotype has a count of ten or more. The chain links TRBV7-2 to TRBJ1-5; D is possibly TRBD1 (6 bases). Looked up from germline, CDR1 is SGHTA and CDR2 is FQGNSA. This CDR3 spans 13 amino acids. The V end was cut by 3 bases, the J end by 6 bases, with 9 bases between. CDR3 amino acids: CASSFLGGQPQHF. The CDR3 DNA reads as TGTGCCAGCAGCTTTTTAGGGGGTCAGCCCCAGCATTTT.

The rearrangement uses TRBV20-1 and TRBJ2-2; TRBD2 matches 11 bases. CDR1 and CDR2 from the germline V gene are DFQATT and SNEGSKA (reference sequence). There are 15 residues in the CDR3. Trimming at V came to 3 bases and at J to 7 bases, leaving 7 bases not matched to a gene. CDR3 DNA sequence: TGCAGTGCTAGGGCTAGCGGGAGGATAGACGGGGAGCTGTTTTTT. This sequence encodes CSARASGRIDGELFF.

This clonotype was found many times. The rearrangement links TRBV4-3 to TRBJ2-3; possible D gene TRBD1, 6 bases. Germline values: CDR1 LGHNA, CDR2 YSLEER. V was clipped by 4 bases and J by 3 bases, with 14 bases between them. CDR3 size: 15 residues. CDR3 nucleotides: TGCGCCAGCAGCCTACAGGGTCTCGCGACAGATACGCAGTATTTT. It is translated as CASSLQGLATDTQYF.

The V and J genes are TRBV20-1 and TRBJ1-2, with TRBD1 matching over 10 bases. The CDR3 spans 12 residues. Germline CDR1 DFQATT, CDR2 SNEGSKA (reference sequence). The V and J ends lost 4 bases and 7 bases, in that order; junction bases with no gene match: 3. This CDR3 reads CSAMTGGSGYTF. CDR3 nucleotides: TGCAGTGCTATGACAGGGGGCAGTGGCTACACCTTC.

The rearrangement joins TRBV12-3 or TRBV12-4 to TRBJ2-2; no definite D call. This CDR3 is 12 amino acids long. V was clipped by 4 bases and J by 6 bases, with 6 bases between them. CDR3 bases: TGTGCCAGCAGTTACCAGCCCGGGGAGCTGTTTTTT. It is translated as CASSYQPGELFF.

The J gene is TRBJ1-1, the V gene TRBV20-1; D remains unclear. The CDR3 sequence is 11 residues long. Germline V gives CDR1 DFQATT, CDR2 SNEGSKA (reference sequence). Trimming took off 1 base at V and 8 bases at J, with 8 bases between the two ends. The CDR3 loop reads CSARGLLEAFF. Written as DNA, the CDR3 is TGCAGTGCTAGAGGTTTACTAGAAGCTTTCTTT.

In this sample, this clonotype turned up a few times. The chain joins TRBV3-1 to TRBJ2-5, with D possibly being TRBD2 (5 bases). Germline V lookup: CDR1 LGHDT, CDR2 YNNKEL (reference sequence). The CDR3 loop spans 15 amino acids. Trimming removed 0 bases at V and 4 bases at J, with 12 bases between. The CDR3 loop is CASSQDHTAGETQYF. In DNA form, the CDR3 reads TGTGCCAGCAGCCAAGATCACACGGCGGGAGAGACCCAGTACTTC.

There are many counts of this clonotype. The chain couples TRBV20-1 to TRBJ1-1; no clear D. V was pared by 1 base and J by 8 bases, with 5 bases between. CDR3 size: 10 residues. The germline gives CDR1 DFQATT, CDR2 SNEGSKA (reference sequence). DNA of the CDR3: TGCAGTGCTAGAGTGGTCGAAGCTTTCTTT. Residues: CSARVVEAFF.

This clonotype was observed many times. The rearrangement joins TRBV5-1 to TRBJ2-1; 9 bases line up with TRBD2. Germline V gene sequence: CDR1 SGHRS, CDR2 YFSETQ. There are 15 residues in the CDR3. V gave up 0 bases and J gave up 2 bases; unmatched junction bases: 0. The CDR3 protein is CASSLVAGAYNEQFF. CDR3 nucleotides: TGCGCCAGCAGCTTGGTAGCGGGAGCCTACAATGAGCAGTTCTTC.

The DNA for the CDR3 is TGTGCCAGCAGCTTTGAGGCGGGGTGGGGAGAGCAGTACTTC. Protein product: CASSFEAGWGEQYF. The V and J genes are TRBV7-2 and TRBJ2-7; D possibly corresponds to TRBD2 (6 bases). V lost 3 bases, J lost 7 bases, and 16 bases lay in between. The CDR3 runs 14 residues. Germline-derived CDR1 and CDR2 are SGHTA and FQGNSA.

The V and J genes are TRBV4-2 and TRBJ1-2; D remains unclear. The CDR3 contains 13 residues. The ends were cut back, 0 bases at V and 5 bases at J, with 7 bases in the middle. CDR1 LGHNA and CDR2 YNFKEQ come from the germline V gene. CDR3 residues: CASSQDDFYGYTF. DNA for the CDR3: TGTGCCAGCAGCCAAGATGATTTTTATGGCTACACCTTC.

This clonotype showed up just a few times. A much larger clone lies one base from this, so it may be a read error. The chain carries TRBV29-1 and TRBJ2-3; the match to TRBD1 covers 10 bases. Germline V gene data show CDR1 as SQVTM and CDR2 as ANQGSEA. The CDR3 is made up of 12 amino acids. After removal of 7 bases from V and 5 bases from J, the junction contained 3 bases not matched to a gene. CDR3 in DNA: TGCAGCGCGACAGGGGGCATAGATACGCAGTATTTT. Its protein product is CSATGGIDTQYF.

This clonotype was seen more than once but under ten times. The chain uses TRBV5-1 and TRBJ1-1, with a tentative D call TRBD1 (5 bases). The CDR3 has 14 residues. Germline V gene sequence: CDR1 SGHRS, CDR2 YFSETQ. V was clipped by 4 bases and J by 3 bases, with 13 bases between them. The CDR3 sequence is CASSVGTADTEAFF. The CDR3 coding sequence is TGCGCCAGCAGCGTCGGGACGGCCGACACTGAAGCTTTCTTT.

This clonotype was counted at least ten times. V and J are TRBV9 and TRBJ2-3; unclear D gene. CDR1 and CDR2 from the germline V gene are SGDLS and YYNGEE. V was cut by 5 bases and J by 2 bases, with 6 bases left in between. The CDR3 sequence is 12 residues long. The CDR3 sequence: CASSRATDTQYF. CDR3 nucleotides: TGTGCCAGCAGTAGGGCCACAGATACGCAGTATTTT. Drawing the rest from reference TRBV9 and TRBJ2-3, the complete variable domain is DSGVTQTPKHLITATGQRVTLRCSPRSGDLSVYWYQQSLDQGLQFLIQYYNGEERAKGNILERFSAQQFPDLHSELNLSSLELGDSALYFCASSRATDTQYFGPGTRLTVL.

The chain carries TRBV29-1 and TRBJ2-1; 11 nucleotides agree with TRBD2. Unmatched junction bases numbered 8, after V lost 4 bases and J lost 9 bases. Germline V lookup: CDR1 SQVTM, CDR2 ANQGSEA. There are 14 residues in the CDR3. The CDR3 loop is CSVGPSGGSGEQFF. CDR3 nucleotides: TGCAGCGTTGGCCCTAGCGGGGGGTCTGGTGAGCAGTTCTTC.

This clonotype was detected a few times. The chain employs TRBV20-1 and TRBJ1-4; D gene ambiguous. The CDR3 runs 14 residues. V was pared by 3 bases and J by 0 bases, with 8 bases between. Germline CDR1 and CDR2: DFQATT and SNEGSKA (reference sequence). CDR3: CSASKTPTNEKLFF. In nucleotides, the CDR3 is TGCAGTGCTAGTAAGACTCCAACTAATGAAAAACTGTTTTTT.

In its sample, this clonotype was seen many times. This sequence joins TRBV27 and TRBJ2-3; D is undetermined. This CDR3 has 13 residues. Germline V CDR1 and CDR2: MNHEY, SMNVEV (reference sequence). Between the trimmed V and J ends, which lost 2 bases and 4 bases, there was a span of 7 bases. The DNA for the CDR3 is TGTGCCAGCAGTTTAAAGGGTCCAGATACGCAGTATTTT. Residues: CASSLKGPDTQYF.

This clonotype has a handful of counts. This sequence joins TRBV10-3 and TRBJ1-5, with D possibly matching TRBD1 (5 bases). V lost 4 bases to trimming and J lost 5 bases, with 9 bases between them. Per germline, CDR1 ENHRY and CDR2 SYGVKD. The CDR3 is 13 residues long. The CDR3 DNA reads TGTGCCATCAGTGGGGACGGTTATCAGCCCCAGCATTTT. It translates to CAISGDGYQPQHF.

The genes are TRBV15 and TRBJ2-3; the match to TRBD2 covers 8 bases. With V trimmed by 2 bases and J by 2 bases, 12 bases remained unmatched. The CDR3 length is 18 residues. The germline gives CDR1 LNHNV, CDR2 YYDKDF (reference sequence). The CDR3: CATSRSFKRESPTDTQYF. CDR3 bases: TGTGCCACCAGCAGAAGCTTCAAGCGGGAGTCCCCCACAGATACGCAGTATTTT.

This clonotype was found a few times. The chain recombines TRBV20-1 with TRBJ2-1; no definite D call. The CDR3 loop spans 13 amino acids. V lost 7 bases and J lost 0, with 10 bases in between. Germline assignment: CDR1 DFQATT and CDR2 SNEGSKA (reference sequence). The CDR3 protein is CSVTASSYNEQFF. CDR3 in DNA: TGCAGTGTAACAGCGAGCTCCTACAATGAGCAGTTCTTC.

This clonotype was observed many times. The J gene is TRBJ2-1, the V gene TRBV5-1; TRBD2 agrees at 7 bases. Trimming took 1 base from V and 0 from J; bases not matched to a gene: 4. Germline CDR1 reads SGHRS; CDR2 reads YFSETQ. CDR3 length equals 16 residues. The CDR3 sequence: CASSLMGGVSYNEQFF. The DNA for the CDR3 is TGCGCCAGCAGCTTGATGGGGGGGGTCTCCTACAATGAGCAGTTCTTC.

The chain recombines TRBV12-3 or TRBV12-4 with TRBJ2-1, with D uncertain. This CDR3 spans 12 amino acids. Trimming removed 2 bases at V and 10 bases at J, with 9 bases between. The CDR3 region is CASSLRLFEQFF. In DNA, the CDR3 is TGTGCCAGCAGTTTACGACTTTTCGAGCAGTTCTTC.

The V gene is TRBV7-2, the J gene TRBJ2-1; D is perhaps TRBD1 or TRBD2 (5 bases each). The V end lost 5 bases, the J end lost 15 bases, and 17 bases lay between the germline ends. CDR1 SGHTA and CDR2 FQGNSA come from the germline V gene. CDR3 length equals 12 residues. The CDR3 DNA is TGTGCCAGCAGCCCCAGTGGGGGTTCTCCGTTCTTC. Residues: CASSPSGGSPFF.

This clonotype was detected only a few times. The rearrangement links TRBV29-1 to TRBJ2-6; D not certain. The CDR3 has 13 amino acids. V lost 5 bases and J lost 2, with 7 bases in between. Germline assignment: CDR1 SQVTM and CDR2 ANQGSEA. CDR3 nucleotide sequence: TGCAGCGTTCGGTATACTGGGGCCAACGTCCTGACTTTC. Its translation: CSVRYTGANVLTF.

This clonotype was seen a handful of times. The chain links TRBV10-1 to TRBJ2-1, with TRBD2 matching 8 bases. The CDR3 has 18 residues. CDR1 WNHNN and CDR2 SYGVQD come from the germline V gene (reference sequence). V was pared by 2 bases and J by 4 bases, with 13 bases of the junction left unmatched. The CDR3 DNA sequence: TGCGCCAGCAGTGAGCCGACTTCTAGCGGGTACCGTTACAATGAGCAGTTCTTC. Its translation is CASSEPTSSGYRYNEQFF.

The chain is built from TRBV20-1 and TRBJ2-5; D not resolved. CDR3 length: 13 amino acids. Germline values: CDR1 DFQATT, CDR2 SNEGSKA (reference sequence). V was clipped by 4 bases and J by 5 bases, with 14 bases between them. The CDR3 sequence is CSANSDGWETQYF. Written as DNA, the CDR3 is TGCAGTGCTAACTCGGACGGATGGGAGACCCAGTACTTC.

This clonotype has more than one count but fewer than ten. This chain joins TRBV5-5 and TRBJ2-1; the D call may be TRBD1 or TRBD2 (5 bases each). The CDR3 is 15 residues long. V was trimmed by 0 bases and J by 6 bases, leaving 13 bases between them. Germline V gene data show CDR1 as SGHKS and CDR2 as YYEKEE (reference sequence). For the CDR3, the DNA is TGTGCCAGCAGCTTGGTGTGGGGGATTCGCAATGAGCAGTTCTTC. It encodes CASSLVWGIRNEQFF.

The chain employs TRBV6-5 and TRBJ1-6; 9 bases are a match to TRBD1. Per the germline V gene, CDR1 is MNHEY and CDR2 is SVGAGI. There are 12 residues in the CDR3. Trimming took 10 bases from V and 10 from J; bases not matched to a gene: 5. The CDR3 here is CATGTGRSPLHF. CDR3 nucleotides: TGTGCCACAGGGACAGGGAGATCACCCCTCCACTTT.

This clonotype was seen a handful of times. The chain is built from TRBV15 and TRBJ2-1; D is possibly TRBD1 (6 bases). Trimming shortened V by 4 bases and J by 15 bases, and 16 bases separated the two germline ends. The CDR3 totals 12 residues. CDR1 and CDR2 (germline): LNHNV, YYDKDF (reference sequence). CDR3 loop: CATSTIQGNAFF. The CDR3 nucleotides are TGTGCCACCAGCACCATACAGGGAAATGCGTTCTTC.

This clonotype was observed a handful of times. The chain recombines TRBV20-1 with TRBJ2-7, with TRBD1 matching over 9 bases. CDR3 length: 12 residues. The germline gives CDR1 DFQATT, CDR2 SNEGSKA (reference sequence). CDR3 in amino acids: CRPGQGYYEQYF. The CDR3 DNA follows: TGCAGACCGGGACAGGGCTACTACGAGCAGTACTTC.